Each of the 2 T cell receptor beta chains below was sequenced from the same sample in a study of cytomegalovirus exposure and HLA in healthy donors. The PCR employed 60 Vbeta primers together with 13 Jbeta primers. Here immunoSEQ multiplex PCR was the method, and the copy in TCRdb shows in-frame clones only, minus some. The sample has 55,000 to 70,000 clones; about 80% are singletons. The sample consisted of PBMCs. The receptors derive from a middle-aged woman in good health and CMV-seronegative.

The chain carries TRBV5-6 and TRBJ2-7; D gene uncertain. V was clipped by 0 bases and J by 4 bases, with 11 bases between them. This CDR3 contains 14 residues. Germline V lookup: CDR1 SGHDT, CDR2 YYEEEE. The CDR3 here is CASSLVDTSYEQYF. The DNA for the CDR3 is TGTGCCAGCAGCTTGGTAGACACATCGTACGAGCAGTACTTC.

The gene calls are TRBV11-3 and TRBJ2-2, with a tentative D call TRBD1 (6 bases). V was shortened by 4 bases and J by 5 bases, with 17 bases between the two germline ends. Germline assignment: CDR1 SGHNT and CDR2 YENEEA. This CDR3 has 16 residues. The CDR3 reads CASSSYLGAGTGELFF. CDR3 nucleotide sequence: TGTGCCAGCAGCTCTTACTTGGGGGCAGGAACCGGGGAGCTGTTTTTT. Complete variable domain (other parts from reference TRBV11-3 and TRBJ2-2): EAGVVQSPRYKIIEKKQPVAFWCNPISGHNTLYWYLQNLGQGPELLIRYENEEAVDDSQLPKDRFSAERLKGVDSTLKIQPAELGDSAVYLCASSSYLGAGTGELFFGEGSRLTVL.